This TCR beta chain was sequenced during a study of blood T cell repertoires in COVID-19. For the study at large: Some COVID-19 samples were acute and others convalescent; all came from the United States, Italy and Spain. The cDNA or gDNA used as material had been derived from T cells, B-cell-depleted T cells, or PBMCs.

Germline assignment: CDR1 DFQATT and CDR2 SNEGSKA (reference sequence). The germline V and J ends were trimmed by 3 bases and 4 bases, with 9 bases remaining between them. The CDR3 consists of 12 residues. The method was immunoSEQ multiplex PCR; TCRdb's version includes in-frame clones alone and lacks a portion of them. Among about 670,000 clones listed, about 87% were seen once. This chain links TRBV20-1 with TRBJ1-1; D remains unclear. This receptor was taken from a woman aged 18-30 years with acute or convalescent COVID-19. The sequencing input was peripheral blood. The CDR3 DNA is TGCAGTGCTAGTCGTGAGGGCACTGAAGCTTTCTTT. This codes for CSASREGTEAFF.